This TCR beta chain is from a study of preoperative IRX-2 immunotherapy in early breast cancer. Treatment of the sample: preoperative locoregional IRX-2 cytokine immunotherapy. The repertoire was sequenced with immunoSEQ multiplex PCR; TCRdb's copy has only in-frame clones and lacks some. Of roughly 62,000 clones listed, roughly 94% were seen once; the top ten hold 1.5% to 2%. The source of this sequence is a human donor with breast cancer. Collection of the sample occurred from a patient treated with IRX-2 immunotherapy.

The CDR3 DNA is TGCGCCAGCACCCCGTGGGACAGGGTTGGAGGCTACACCTTC. Translating gives CASTPWDRVGGYTF. This chain links TRBV4-1 with TRBJ1-2; 9 nucleotides align to TRBD1. Trimming cost V 7 bases and J 8 bases; bases outside gene matches: 11. The CDR3 runs 14 residues. Germline CDR1 is MGHRA and CDR2 is YSYEKL.